This TCR beta chain was documented in a study of blood T cell repertoires in COVID-19. The germline V gene encodes CDR1 MNHEY and CDR2 SVGAGI. After removal of 8 bases from V and 4 bases from J, the junction contained 8 bases not matched to a gene. CDR3 length: 14 amino acids. Assay: immunoSEQ multiplex PCR; the TCRdb copy retains only in-frame clones and omits some. The sample lists a few hundred thousand clones; 80% to 90% were seen once. The V gene is TRBV6-5, the J gene TRBJ1-1; 9 bases map to TRBD1. This clonotype was sampled from a woman of 80 years or more with acute or convalescent COVID-19. Sequences were obtained from peripheral blood. The CDR3 spells CASRRDRDGTEAFF. CDR3 DNA sequence: TGTGCCAGCCGAAGGGACAGGGACGGCACTGAAGCTTTCTTT.